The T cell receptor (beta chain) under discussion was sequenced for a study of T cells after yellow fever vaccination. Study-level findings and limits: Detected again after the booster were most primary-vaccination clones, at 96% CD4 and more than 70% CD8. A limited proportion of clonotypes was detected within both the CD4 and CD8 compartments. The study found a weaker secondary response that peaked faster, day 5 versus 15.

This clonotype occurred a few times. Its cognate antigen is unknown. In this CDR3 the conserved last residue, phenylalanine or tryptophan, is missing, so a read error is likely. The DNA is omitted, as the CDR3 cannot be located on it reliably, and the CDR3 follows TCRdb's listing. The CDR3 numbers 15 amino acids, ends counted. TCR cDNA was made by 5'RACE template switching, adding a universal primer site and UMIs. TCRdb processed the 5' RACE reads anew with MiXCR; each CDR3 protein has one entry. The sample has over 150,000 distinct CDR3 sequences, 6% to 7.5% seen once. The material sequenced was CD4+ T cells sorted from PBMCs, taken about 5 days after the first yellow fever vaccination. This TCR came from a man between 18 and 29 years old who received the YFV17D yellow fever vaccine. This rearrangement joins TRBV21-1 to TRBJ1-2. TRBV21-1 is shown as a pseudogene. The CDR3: CASSWEQILGYGYTS.